The rows below give T cell receptor beta chains drawn from one sample of a study of beta chain features in type 1 diabetes. Sequencing was performed with immunoSEQ multiplex PCR; in TCRdb, only in-frame clones are kept and a portion is missing. The sample holds some 700,000 clones, roughly an eighth seen once. The sequencing input was naive CD4+ T cells from blood. Every receptor here comes from a man younger than 35 with type 1 diabetes. Both conserved end residues are part of each CDR3.

V	J	CDR3
TRBV6-5	TRBJ1-1	CASYQGGWSTEAFF
TRBV2	TRBJ1-2	CATDITGNYGYTF
TRBV2	TRBJ1-1	CASQQGGIEAFF
TRBV27	TRBJ2-7	CASSKDPDRAFYEQYF
TRBV5-6	TRBJ2-6	CASSLRTGRRLGANVLTF
TRBV7-9	TRBJ1-6	CASSLVEKFSSPLHF
TRBV9	TRBJ2-1	CASSATGVIQFF
TRBV5-4	TRBJ2-3	CASSLEDISTDTQYF
TRBV5-1	TRBJ2-7	CASSLAQGKSNEQYF
TRBV30	TRBJ2-7	CAWTGSAPMNGQYF
TRBV7-9	TRBJ2-3	CASSSRDRETDTQYF
TRBV10-3	TRBJ2-7	CAISPGTGGSYEQYF
TRBV5-1	TRBJ1-1	CASSLARDRMNTEAFF
TRBV18	TRBJ1-1	CASCIGGTEAFF
TRBV18	TRBJ2-7	CASSRMDYEQYF
TRBV27	TRBJ2-7	CASSPRVGSSYEQYF
TRBV13	TRBJ2-7	CASSSNYRTGPYEQYF
TRBV9	TRBJ2-3	CASSVVGTSLPDTQYF
TRBV6-1	TRBJ2-5	CASSDPRGWEETQYF
TRBV6-5	TRBJ2-3	CASKATGTDTQYF
TRBV2	TRBJ2-1	CASSELSSGAYNEQFF
TRBV2	TRBJ2-2	CASSELAEESLPNTGELFF
TRBV6-5	TRBJ2-5	CASSPGIQQETQYF
TRBV6-1	TRBJ2-5	CASSVQRAVSSQETQYF
TRBV28	TRBJ1-5	CASSPPGPLNQPQHF
TRBV10-3	TRBJ1-5	CASSEGGGNQPQHF
TRBV10-2	TRBJ1-1	CASSTRQNTEAFF
TRBV19	TRBJ2-7	CASSIDPAGDYEQYF
TRBV2	TRBJ2-7	CASSWLHEQYF
TRBV2	TRBJ1-1	CASSRTMNTEAFF
TRBV30	TRBJ1-4	CAWMTVGEKLFF
TRBV28	TRBJ2-7	CASRVREENEQYF
TRBV7-9	TRBJ2-1	CASIPRVASSYNEQFF
TRBV10-3	TRBJ2-1	CAITRDRGDEQFF
TRBV7-9	TRBJ1-2	CASSLQAYGYTF
TRBV7-8	TRBJ2-7	CASSPTPRGVSYEQYF
TRBV30	TRBJ1-2	CAWMAGGPPNYGYTF
TRBV2	TRBJ1-1	CASRGQAGNTEAFF
TRBV19	TRBJ2-2	CASSTSGSNTGELFF